The rows below give T cell receptor beta chains drawn from one sample of a study of regulatory T cells in long-lasting Graves disease. TCRdb passed the multiplex PCR reads through MiXCR, listing each CDR3 protein once. The sample consists of around 400,000 distinct CDR3 sequences, around 22% of them appearing once. Here the sequenced sample was peripheral blood mononuclear cells (PBMCs), taken when the disease was refractory, from a patient treated with antithyroid drugs. These receptors were obtained from a female donor with Graves disease. The CDR3 runs from the conserved cysteine through the conserved F or W. The D gene is left open where the match is weak. Some rows mark clone size as missing; the rest say once, few, many or name a class of expanded clone.

TRBV9	few	TRBD1	16	TRBJ1-1	CASSGRDRDGDTEAFF	TGTGCCAGCAGCGGGAGGGACAGGGACGGGGACACTGAAGCTTTCTTT
TRBV20-1	few	NA	14	TRBJ2-7	CSAREPGAPLEQYF	TGCAGTGCTAGAGAACCGGGAGCGCCCCTCGAGCAGTACTTC
TRBV19	few	NA	14	TRBJ1-1	CASSIGRINTEAFF	TGTGCCAGTAGTATTGGGCGGATCAACACTGAAGCTTTCTTT
TRBV19	NA	NA	14	TRBJ1-2	CASSVHTGSYGYTF	TGTGCCAGTAGTGTACACACAGGGAGCTATGGCTACACCTTC
TRBV6-2/TRBV6-3	NA	TRBD1	13	TRBJ2-5	CSSRITGEETQYF	TGCTCCAGCAGAATTACAGGGGAAGAGACCCAGTACTTC
TRBV30	NA	TRBD2	15	TRBJ2-2	CAWSVAGVGSGELFF	TGTGCCTGGAGTGTAGCGGGAGTTGGAAGCGGGGAGCTGTTTTTT
TRBV12-3/TRBV12-4	NA	NA	13	TRBJ1-1	CASSRSGDTEAFF	TGTGCCAGCAGTCGCTCAGGGGACACTGAAGCTTTCTTT
TRBV15	NA	NA	14	TRBJ1-2	CATSRSGGGRGYTF	TGTGCCACCAGCAGGTCAGGCGGCGGTCGGGGCTACACCTTC
TRBV6-1	many	TRBD2	16	TRBJ2-5	CASSQRTSGGKETQYF	TGTGCCAGCAGCCAAAGGACTAGCGGGGGCAAAGAGACCCAGTACTTC
TRBV19	once	TRBD1	14	TRBJ1-5	CASDQGQSYPPQHF	TGTGCCAGTGACCAGGGACAGAGTTATCCGCCCCAGCATTTT
TRBV14	NA	NA	17	TRBJ2-5	CASSQTFLGPVQETQYF	TGTGCCAGCAGCCAAACCTTCCTGGGGCCGGTACAAGAGACCCAGTACTTC
TRBV19	NA	TRBD1	13	TRBJ2-7	CASSIGQGYEQYF	TGTGCCAGTAGTATAGGACAGGGCTACGAGCAGTACTTC
TRBV12-3/TRBV12-4	NA	NA	14	TRBJ1-5	CASRRQDGNQPQHF	TGTGCCAGCAGGCGCCAGGATGGCAATCAGCCCCAGCATTTT
TRBV7-8	few	NA	16	TRBJ2-5	CASSPLTQGLVKTQYF	TGTGCCAGCAGCCCCTTAACCCAGGGACTTGTGAAGACCCAGTACTTC
TRBV20-1	NA	NA	13	TRBJ2-4	CSVLDNSKNIQYF	TGCAGTGTTTTGGATAATTCCAAAAACATTCAGTACTTC
TRBV10-1	NA	TRBD2	19	TRBJ2-1	CASSESLGTSASSYNEQFF	TGCGCCAGCAGTGAGTCGCTAGGGACTAGCGCCAGCTCCTACAATGAGCAGTTCTTC
TRBV5-1	many	TRBD1	16	TRBJ1-1	CASRPTGQSMNTEAFF	TGCGCCAGCAGGCCAACGGGACAGAGCATGAACACTGAAGCTTTCTTT
TRBV6-1	few	TRBD1	13	TRBJ2-7	CASNLQGAHEQYF	TGTGCCAGCAATTTGCAGGGGGCCCACGAGCAGTACTTC
TRBV6-1	few	NA	11	TRBJ2-7	CASGRSYEQYF	TGTGCCAGCGGGAGATCCTACGAGCAGTACTTC
TRBV20-1	NA	NA	15	TRBJ2-7	CSARDVGGLSYEQYF	TGCAGTGCTAGAGATGTAGGTGGGCTATCCTACGAGCAGTACTTC
TRBV6-1	many	TRBD1	15	TRBJ1-1	CASRRDRGIVTEAFF	TGTGCCAGCAGACGGGACAGGGGGATTGTGACTGAAGCTTTCTTT
TRBV6-2/TRBV6-3	NA	TRBD2	17	TRBJ2-1	CASSPLRTSGRSNEQFF	TGTGCCAGCAGTCCTCTTCGGACTAGCGGGAGGTCCAATGAGCAGTTCTTC
TRBV29-1	NA	TRBD1	12	TRBJ1-5	CSVGDRGQPQHF	TGCAGCGTTGGGGACAGGGGTCAGCCCCAGCATTTT
TRBV30	NA	NA	13	TRBJ2-7	CAWSVGNNFEQYF	TGTGCCTGGAGTGTAGGGAATAACTTCGAGCAGTACTTC
TRBV7-2	NA	TRBD1	15	TRBJ2-7	CASSTRDRGLREQYF	TGTGCCAGCAGCACCAGGGACAGGGGCTTGCGCGAGCAGTACTTC
TRBV2	NA	TRBD2	16	TRBJ2-3	CASSALGAGVTDTQYF	TGTGCCAGCAGTGCCCTAGGGGCGGGAGTCACAGATACGCAGTATTTT
TRBV18	NA	TRBD2	16	TRBJ2-5	CASSPGLAGAGETQYF	TGTGCCAGCTCACCAGGACTAGCGGGAGCGGGAGAGACCCAGTACTTC
TRBV27	NA	NA	15	TRBJ2-4	CASSQNTGTKNIQYF	TGTGCCAGCAGTCAAAATACAGGGACCAAAAACATTCAGTACTTC
TRBV6-5	many	NA	16	TRBJ1-4	CASSYGDGRTLKKLFF	TGTGCCAGCAGTTACGGCGACGGCAGGACGCTAAAAAAACTGTTTTTT
TRBV12-3/TRBV12-4	NA	NA	15	TRBJ2-6	CASSYQAPGANVLTF	TGTGCCAGCAGTTACCAGGCTCCTGGGGCCAACGTCCTGACTTTC
TRBV19	NA	NA	14	TRBJ2-7	CASSITGPIDEQYF	TGTGCCAGTAGTATCACGGGACCTATCGACGAGCAGTACTTC